The clone carrying this T cell receptor (beta chain) was observed once. The antigen is undetermined. cDNA came from around 0.5 to 1 ug RNA primed by random hexamers. TCR beta CDR3 was amplified by immunoSEQ covering 54 Vbeta and 13 Jbeta. TCRdb processed the immunoSEQ multiplex PCR reads anew with MiXCR; each CDR3 protein has one entry. The sample has about 180,000 distinct CDR3 sequences, more than 95% seen once; the top ten hold around 0.12%. Germline loops: CDR1 LGHNA, CDR2 YSLEER. V gave up 1 base and J gave up 6 bases, with 13 bases separating them. This CDR3 spans 14 amino acids. The sample belongs to a study of CD8 T cells in Susac syndrome. The CD8+ and CD4+ T cells were isolated magnetically using a negative isolation approach, whereas the TEMRA cells were enriched by FACS. Overall study findings and caveats: In its TCR sequencing and HLA analysis, the study acknowledged that the number of individuals was relatively small.

The sequenced material came from CD4+ T cells from PBMCs. This chain connects TRBV4-3 to TRBJ2-7; D unclear. The TCR originated in a human donor with Susac syndrome. The DNA for the CDR3 is TGCGCCAGCAGCCAAGGCCCTAGTCGAGGCGAGCAGTACTTC. This encodes CASSQGPSRGEQYF.